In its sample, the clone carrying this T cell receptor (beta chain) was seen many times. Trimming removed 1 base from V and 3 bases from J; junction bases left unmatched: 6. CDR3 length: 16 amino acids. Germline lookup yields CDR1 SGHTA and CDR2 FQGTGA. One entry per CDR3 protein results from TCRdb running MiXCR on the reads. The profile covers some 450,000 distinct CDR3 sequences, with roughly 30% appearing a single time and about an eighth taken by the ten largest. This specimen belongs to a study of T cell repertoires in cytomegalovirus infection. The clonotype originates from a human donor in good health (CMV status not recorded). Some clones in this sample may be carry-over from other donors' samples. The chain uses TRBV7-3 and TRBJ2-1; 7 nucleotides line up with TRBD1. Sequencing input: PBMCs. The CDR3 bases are TGTGCCAGCAGCTTAAAGGGGGCAGGGGGCTACAATGAGCAGTTCTTC. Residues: CASSLKGAGGYNEQFF. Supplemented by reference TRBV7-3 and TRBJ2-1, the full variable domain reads GAGVSQTPSNKVTEKGKYVELRCDPISGHTALYWYRQSLGQGPEFLIYFQGTGAADDSGLPNDRFFAVRPEGSVSTLKIQRTERGDSAVYLCASSLKGAGGYNEQFFGPGTRLTVL.